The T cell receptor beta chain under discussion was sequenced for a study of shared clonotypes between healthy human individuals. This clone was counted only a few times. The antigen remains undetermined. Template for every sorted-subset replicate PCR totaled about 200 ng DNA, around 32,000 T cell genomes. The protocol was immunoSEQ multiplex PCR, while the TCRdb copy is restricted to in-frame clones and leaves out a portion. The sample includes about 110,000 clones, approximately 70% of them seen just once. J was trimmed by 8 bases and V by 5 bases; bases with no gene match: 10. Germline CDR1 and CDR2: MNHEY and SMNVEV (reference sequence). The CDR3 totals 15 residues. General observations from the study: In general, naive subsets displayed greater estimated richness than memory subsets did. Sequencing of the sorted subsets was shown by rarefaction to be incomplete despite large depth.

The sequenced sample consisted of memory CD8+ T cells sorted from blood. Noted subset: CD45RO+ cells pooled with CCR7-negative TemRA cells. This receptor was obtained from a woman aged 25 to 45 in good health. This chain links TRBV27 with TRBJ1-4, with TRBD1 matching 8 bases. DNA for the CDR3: TGTGCCAGCAGTACTCAGGGGGCGCTTGTAGAAAAACTGTTTTTT. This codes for CASSTQGALVEKLFF.